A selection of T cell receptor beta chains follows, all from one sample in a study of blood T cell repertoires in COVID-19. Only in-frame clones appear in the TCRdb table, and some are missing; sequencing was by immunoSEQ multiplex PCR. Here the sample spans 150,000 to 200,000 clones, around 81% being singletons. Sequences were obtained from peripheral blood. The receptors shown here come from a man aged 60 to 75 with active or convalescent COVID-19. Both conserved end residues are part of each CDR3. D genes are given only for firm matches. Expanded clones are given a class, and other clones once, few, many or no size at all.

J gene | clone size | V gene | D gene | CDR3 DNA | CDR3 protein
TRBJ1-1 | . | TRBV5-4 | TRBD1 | TGTGCCAGCAGCTTGGACAGGGGGGACACTGAAGCTTTCTTT | CASSLDRGDTEAFF
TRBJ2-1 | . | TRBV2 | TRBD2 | TGTGCCAGCAGTTTCGGACTAGCGGGAGTGGATGAGCAGTTCTTC | CASSFGLAGVDEQFF
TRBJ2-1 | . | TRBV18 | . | TGTGCCAGCTCACAGGCATTGGGCAGTGGCTCCTACAATGAGCAGTTCTTC | CASSQALGSGSYNEQFF
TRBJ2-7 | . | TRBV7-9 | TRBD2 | TGTGCCAGCAGCTTAATGAGCGGGAGGGAAGGATACGAGCAGTACTTC | CASSLMSGREGYEQYF
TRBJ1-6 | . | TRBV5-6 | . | TGTGCCAGCAGCTTCAGGCAGGGCGCGATCGATTCACCCCTCCACTTT | CASSFRQGAIDSPLHF
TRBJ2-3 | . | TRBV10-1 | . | TGCGCCAGCAGTGAGTCGACGGGGTCCACAGATACGCAGTATTTT | CASSESTGSTDTQYF
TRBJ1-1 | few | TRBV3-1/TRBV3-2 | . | TGTGCCAGCAGCCAAAAGGGGCTCGCGGAACCTTTCTTT | CASSQKGLAEPFF
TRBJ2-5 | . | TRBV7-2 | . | TGTGCCAGCAGCTTCCGACTCGCCGTTCATCCTGAGACCCAGTACTTC | CASSFRLAVHPETQYF
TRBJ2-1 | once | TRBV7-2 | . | TGTGCCAGCAGCTTTTCCCGCGGTCCCAATGAGCAGTTCTTC | CASSFSRGPNEQFF
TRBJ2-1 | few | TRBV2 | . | TGTGCCAGCCATGAGGGGGTCCGGGGAAGAAAATACAATGAGCAGTTCTTC | CASHEGVRGRKYNEQFF
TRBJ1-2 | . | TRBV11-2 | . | TGTGCCAGCAGCTTATCAGGGGTCGGCTACACCTTC | CASSLSGVGYTF
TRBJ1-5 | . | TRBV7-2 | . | TGTGCCAGCAGTTCCGGCCCTAGGAGTCAGCCCCAGCATTTT | CASSSGPRSQPQHF
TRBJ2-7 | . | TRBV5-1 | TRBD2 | TGCGCCAGCAGCCTAACCGGGACTAGCGCCTACGAGCAGTACTTC | CASSLTGTSAYEQYF
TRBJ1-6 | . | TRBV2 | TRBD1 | TGTGCCAGCAGGGCCGGGACAGGGAATTCACCCCTCCACTTT | CASRAGTGNSPLHF
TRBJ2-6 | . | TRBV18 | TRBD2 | TGTGCCAGCTCACCGCGGCGGGAGACGGTCGCCTCTGGGGCCAACGTCCTGACTTTC | CASSPRRETVASGANVLTF
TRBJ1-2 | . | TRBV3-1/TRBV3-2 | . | TGTGCCAGCAGCCAAGATAGATACGGATCGGGCTATGGCTACACCTTC | CASSQDRYGSGYGYTF
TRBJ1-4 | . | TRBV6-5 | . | TGTGCCAGCAGACAGGGCTCAACTAATGAAAAACTGTTTTTT | CASRQGSTNEKLFF
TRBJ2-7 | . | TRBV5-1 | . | TGCGCCAGCAGCTTTGCTAAACCCTACGAGCAGTACTTC | CASSFAKPYEQYF
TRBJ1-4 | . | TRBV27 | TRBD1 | TGTGCCAGCAGTTGGGACAGGGGCCGTGAAAAACTGTTTTTT | CASSWDRGREKLFF
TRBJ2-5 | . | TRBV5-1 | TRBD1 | TGCGCCAGCAGCCTCGGGACAGGGCTGGAGACCCAGTACTTC | CASSLGTGLETQYF
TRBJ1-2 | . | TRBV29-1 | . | TGCAGCGTTGAGGTAGTGGGGGGGAACTATGGCTACACCTTC | CSVEVVGGNYGYTF
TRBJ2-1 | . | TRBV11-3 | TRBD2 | TGTGCCAGCAGCTTGGGGGGGTTAGCGGGAGCCCTCAATGAGCAGTTCTTC | CASSLGGLAGALNEQFF
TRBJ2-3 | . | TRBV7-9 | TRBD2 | TGTGCCAGCAGCACCTGGACTAGCGGCGCAGATACGCAGTATTTT | CASSTWTSGADTQYF
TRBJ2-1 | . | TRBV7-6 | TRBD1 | TGTGCCAGCAGCTTAGCCAGGACAGGGGGCTTCGATGAGCAGTTCTTC | CASSLARTGGFDEQFF
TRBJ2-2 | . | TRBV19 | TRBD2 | TGTGCCAGTAGTAAGGGGGGACTAGCGGGAGTTTACACCGGGGAGCTGTTTTTT | CASSKGGLAGVYTGELFF
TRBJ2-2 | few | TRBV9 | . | TGTGCCAGCAGCGCTGAACCGGGACTGGTCCCTTCGGGCGGGGAGCTGTTTTTT | CASSAEPGLVPSGGELFF
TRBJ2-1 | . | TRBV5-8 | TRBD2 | TGTGCCAGCAGCTTCGGACTAGCGGGAGAGGATGAGCAGTTCTTC | CASSFGLAGEDEQFF
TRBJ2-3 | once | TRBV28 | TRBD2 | TGTGCCAGCCTTGGACTAGCGAACAAAACTAGCACAGATACGCAGTATTTT | CASLGLANKTSTDTQYF
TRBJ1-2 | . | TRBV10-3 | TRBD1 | TGTGCCATCAGTGACACAGGGGGCCGGGCGAGTGGCTACACCTTC | CAISDTGGRASGYTF
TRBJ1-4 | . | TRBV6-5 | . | TGTGCCAGCAGTAACACGGGGGGGATAAGTGAAAAACTGTTTTTT | CASSNTGGISEKLFF
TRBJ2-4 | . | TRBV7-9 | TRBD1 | TGTGCCAGCAGCCGGGACAGAAACATTCAGTACTTC | CASSRDRNIQYF
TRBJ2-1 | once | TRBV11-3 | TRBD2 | TGTGCCAGCAGCGGGACTAGCGGTTACAATGAGCAGTTCTTC | CASSGTSGYNEQFF
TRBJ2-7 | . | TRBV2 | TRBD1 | TGTGCCAGCAGGTCCCGGGACAGGGGATACGAGCAGTACTTC | CASRSRDRGYEQYF
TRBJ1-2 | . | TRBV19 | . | TGTGCCAGTAGTATAGGCGGCGGCCTCCCCTATGGCTACACCTTC | CASSIGGGLPYGYTF
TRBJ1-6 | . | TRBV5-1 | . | TGCGCCAGCAGCTTAGAACGGAATTCACCCCTCCACTTT | CASSLERNSPLHF
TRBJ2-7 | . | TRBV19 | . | TGTGCCAGTAGTATGAAGGGGAGGATGGGGCAGAGAATCTACGAGCAGTACTTC | CASSMKGRMGQRIYEQYF
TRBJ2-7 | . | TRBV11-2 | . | TGTGCCAGCAGCTTCGGCGGGGTTCCGTACTACGAGCAGTACTTC | CASSFGGVPYYEQYF
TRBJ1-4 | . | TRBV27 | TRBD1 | TGTGCCAGCAGTTTATCGGGGACAGGGGAGCGGACTAATGAAAAACTGTTTTTT | CASSLSGTGERTNEKLFF
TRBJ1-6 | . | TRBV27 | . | TGTGCCAGCAGTATATCGACACGCTCCTATAATTCACCCCTCCACTTT | CASSISTRSYNSPLHF
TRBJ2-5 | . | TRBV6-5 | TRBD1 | TGTGCCAGCACCCATACAGGGGGGACCCAGTACTTC | CASTHTGGTQYF
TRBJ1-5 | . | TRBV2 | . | TGTGCCAGCAGTACGACAGCCTATAGCAATCAGCCCCAGCATTTT | CASSTTAYSNQPQHF
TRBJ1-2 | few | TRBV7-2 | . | TGTGCCAGCAGCTTAGATGGGGGCGGCTACACCTTC | CASSLDGGGYTF